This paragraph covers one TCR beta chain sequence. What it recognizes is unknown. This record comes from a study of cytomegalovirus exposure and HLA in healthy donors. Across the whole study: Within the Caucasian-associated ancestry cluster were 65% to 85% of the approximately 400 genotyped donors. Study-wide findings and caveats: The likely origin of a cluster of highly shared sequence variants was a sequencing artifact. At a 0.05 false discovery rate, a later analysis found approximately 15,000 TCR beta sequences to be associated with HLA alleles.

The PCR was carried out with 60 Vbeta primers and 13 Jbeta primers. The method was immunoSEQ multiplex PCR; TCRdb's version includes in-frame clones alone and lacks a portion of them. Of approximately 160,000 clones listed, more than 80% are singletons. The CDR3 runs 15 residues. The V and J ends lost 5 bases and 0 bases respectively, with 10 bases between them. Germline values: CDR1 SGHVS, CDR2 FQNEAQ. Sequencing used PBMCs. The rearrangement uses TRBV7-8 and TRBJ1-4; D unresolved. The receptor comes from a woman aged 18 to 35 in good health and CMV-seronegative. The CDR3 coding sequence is TGTGCCAGCAGCGCCCATCAGGCAACTAATGAAAAACTGTTTTTT. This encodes CASSAHQATNEKLFF.